This TCR beta chain emerged from a study of blood T cells in healthy people across ages. This clonotype is a singleton in its sample. Its antigen is not known. The study's findings and limits: Per million T cells, TCR beta diversity dropped about linearly as age rose.

A J-beta primer mix and a sample-barcoded 5' primer were used in a second PCR of roughly 6 to 12 cycles. TCRdb used MiXCR to reprocess the 5' RACE reads, holding one entry per CDR3 protein. The sample has more than 1,000,000 distinct CDR3 sequences; approximately 25% are singletons. The sample also formed part of further work on T cells of mothers and their children. Per that study: No clone of persistent microchimeric T cells was detected.

What was sequenced was blood. The sequence was obtained from a girl aged 2-10 years in good health.

The CDR3 loop reads CASSLILGAINTEAFF. CDR3 bases: TGTGCCAGCAGCCTTATACTGGGGGCCATTAACACTGAAGCTTTCTTT. This chain joins TRBV28 and TRBJ1-1, with D maybe TRBD1 (6 bases). Trimming removed 6 bases from V and 2 bases from J, with 19 bases in between. The germline V gene encodes CDR1 MDHEN and CDR2 SYDVKM. The CDR3 has 16 amino acids.